Listed below are T cell receptor beta chains from one sample, sequenced in a study of blood T cell repertoires in COVID-19. Sequenced by immunoSEQ multiplex PCR; TCRdb stores in-frame clones only, minus some. The table includes 170,000 or so clones, about 87% detected once. Material for sequencing was peripheral blood. Receptor source: a woman aged 18-35 years who had recovered from COVID-19. CDR3s include the opening cysteine and the closing phenylalanine or tryptophan. A D gene is named only where the DNA matches it firmly. Part of the rows lack a size; the others show once, few, many or a class for expanded clones.

V gene: TRBV6-5; D gene: TRBD1; J gene: TRBJ1-6; clone size: NA; CDR3 DNA: TGTGCCAGCAGTTACTCCGGGACAGGGATATCACCCCTCCACTTT; CDR3 protein: CASSYSGTGISPLHF
V gene: TRBV10-3; D gene: TRBD1; J gene: TRBJ1-5; clone size: NA; CDR3 DNA: TGTGCCATCAGTAGGGACAGGGGGCTCGGTCAGCCCCAGCATTTT; CDR3 protein: CAISRDRGLGQPQHF
V gene: TRBV27; D gene: NA; J gene: TRBJ2-7; clone size: NA; CDR3 DNA: TGTGCCAGCAGTTCAAACTACTACGAGCAGTACTTC; CDR3 protein: CASSSNYYEQYF
V gene: TRBV4-3; D gene: TRBD1; J gene: TRBJ1-1; clone size: NA; CDR3 DNA: TGCGCCAGCAGCCAAACGGGACAGGGTGTAACTGAAGCTTTCTTT; CDR3 protein: CASSQTGQGVTEAFF
V gene: TRBV7-2; D gene: NA; J gene: TRBJ1-5; clone size: NA; CDR3 DNA: TGTGCCAGCAGCTTAGCGCATACAGGCCAGCCCCAGCATTTT; CDR3 protein: CASSLAHTGQPQHF
V gene: TRBV5-1; D gene: NA; J gene: TRBJ2-5; clone size: NA; CDR3 DNA: TGCGCCAGCCACAGTCAAGAGACCCAGTACTTC; CDR3 protein: CASHSQETQYF
V gene: TRBV5-1; D gene: NA; J gene: TRBJ1-2; clone size: NA; CDR3 DNA: TGCGCCAGCAGCTTGAACGGAGGCCAGACTGGTGATGGCTACACCTTC; CDR3 protein: CASSLNGGQTGDGYTF
V gene: TRBV6-6; D gene: TRBD1; J gene: TRBJ1-4; clone size: NA; CDR3 DNA: TGTGCCAGCAGTCAATGGGGGACAGTCCCAGGGGGAAAACTGTTTTTT; CDR3 protein: CASSQWGTVPGGKLFF
V gene: TRBV9; D gene: NA; J gene: TRBJ2-2; clone size: few; CDR3 DNA: TGTGCCAGCAGCGTAGAGACTACCTACACCGGGGAGCTGTTTTTT; CDR3 protein: CASSVETTYTGELFF
V gene: TRBV18; D gene: NA; J gene: TRBJ2-2; clone size: NA; CDR3 DNA: TGTGCCAGCTCACCACCGTCCAGGAACACCGGGGAGCTGTTTTTT; CDR3 protein: CASSPPSRNTGELFF
V gene: TRBV2; D gene: TRBD1; J gene: TRBJ1-4; clone size: NA; CDR3 DNA: TGTGCCAGCAGTGACCGGGACAGGGGGCCTGAAAAACTGTTTTTT; CDR3 protein: CASSDRDRGPEKLFF
V gene: TRBV27; D gene: TRBD1; J gene: TRBJ1-2; clone size: once; CDR3 DNA: TGTGCCAGCAGTTTAATAGCGGGACAGGGGGCGCGAGGCTACACCTTC; CDR3 protein: CASSLIAGQGARGYTF
V gene: TRBV15; D gene: NA; J gene: TRBJ1-2; clone size: NA; CDR3 DNA: TGTGCCACCAGCAACTTCAACGGGGGTAACTATGGCTACACCTTC; CDR3 protein: CATSNFNGGNYGYTF
V gene: TRBV19; D gene: TRBD1; J gene: TRBJ1-5; clone size: NA; CDR3 DNA: TGTGCCACCTCGGGACAGAATAATCAGCCCCAGCATTTT; CDR3 protein: CATSGQNNQPQHF
V gene: TRBV7-2; D gene: TRBD1; J gene: TRBJ1-2; clone size: NA; CDR3 DNA: TGTGCCAGCAGCTTAGCGCCGGGGTCAGGGGGCCGGGGCTACACCTTC; CDR3 protein: CASSLAPGSGGRGYTF
V gene: TRBV2; D gene: NA; J gene: TRBJ2-5; clone size: NA; CDR3 DNA: TGTGCCAGCAGTGAAGCAGGACTCCCCCAAGAGACCCAGTACTTC; CDR3 protein: CASSEAGLPQETQYF
V gene: TRBV19; D gene: TRBD2; J gene: TRBJ2-4; clone size: once; CDR3 DNA: TGTGCCAGCTCCCGGACTAGGCAAAACATTCAGTACTTC; CDR3 protein: CASSRTRQNIQYF
V gene: TRBV28; D gene: TRBD1; J gene: TRBJ1-2; clone size: NA; CDR3 DNA: TGTGCCAGCAGTTTATGGGGGCTCCCGGGACAGGGGAACTATGGCTACACCTTC; CDR3 protein: CASSLWGLPGQGNYGYTF
V gene: TRBV9; D gene: TRBD2; J gene: TRBJ2-1; clone size: NA; CDR3 DNA: TGTGCCAGCAGCCGGACTAGCGGGAGTGGGAATGAGCAGTTCTTC; CDR3 protein: CASSRTSGSGNEQFF
V gene: TRBV7-2; D gene: NA; J gene: TRBJ2-2; clone size: NA; CDR3 DNA: TGTGCCAGCAGCTTCATAGGGGGGGATTACACCGGGGAGCTGTTTTTT; CDR3 protein: CASSFIGGDYTGELFF
V gene: TRBV12-3/TRBV12-4; D gene: NA; J gene: TRBJ1-6; clone size: NA; CDR3 DNA: TGTGCCAGCAGTCTAAACTACCCATCACCCCTCCACTTT; CDR3 protein: CASSLNYPSPLHF
V gene: TRBV9; D gene: NA; J gene: TRBJ2-7; clone size: NA; CDR3 DNA: TGTGCCAGCAGCGTAGGGTCCCGAGATGAGCAGTACTTC; CDR3 protein: CASSVGSRDEQYF
V gene: TRBV9; D gene: TRBD2; J gene: TRBJ2-1; clone size: once; CDR3 DNA: TGTGCCAGCAGCGTAGGGGGTAGCGGGGATGAGCAGTTCTTC; CDR3 protein: CASSVGGSGDEQFF
V gene: TRBV18; D gene: NA; J gene: TRBJ1-1; clone size: NA; CDR3 DNA: TGTGCCAGCTCACCGCAGAAGAACACTGAAGCTTTCTTT; CDR3 protein: CASSPQKNTEAFF
V gene: TRBV27; D gene: TRBD1; J gene: TRBJ1-2; clone size: NA; CDR3 DNA: TGTGCCAGCAGTGCACAGGGGGCTGAGGACTATGGCTACACCTTC; CDR3 protein: CASSAQGAEDYGYTF
V gene: TRBV4-2; D gene: NA; J gene: TRBJ1-6; clone size: few; CDR3 DNA: TGTGCCAGCAGCCAAGAATGGGCAGGGAATTCACCCCTCCACTTT; CDR3 protein: CASSQEWAGNSPLHF
V gene: TRBV4-3; D gene: NA; J gene: TRBJ1-2; clone size: NA; CDR3 DNA: TGCGCCAGCAGCTCCGGACAGAAGAGAGACTATGGCTACACCTTC; CDR3 protein: CASSSGQKRDYGYTF
V gene: TRBV27; D gene: NA; J gene: TRBJ1-5; clone size: NA; CDR3 DNA: TGTGCCAGCAGTTTCGGGAATCAGCCCCAGCATTTT; CDR3 protein: CASSFGNQPQHF
V gene: TRBV25-1; D gene: TRBD1; J gene: TRBJ2-7; clone size: NA; CDR3 DNA: TGTGCCAGCAGTCCGACAGGGGTCTACGAGCAGTACTTC; CDR3 protein: CASSPTGVYEQYF
V gene: TRBV9; D gene: TRBD2; J gene: TRBJ2-2; clone size: NA; CDR3 DNA: TGTGCCAGCAGAGGATCCTATGGGCGGGAGACCGGGGAGCTGTTTTTT; CDR3 protein: CASRGSYGRETGELFF
V gene: TRBV29-1; D gene: TRBD1; J gene: TRBJ1-2; clone size: NA; CDR3 DNA: TGCAGCGTTGAAGATCGGGCAGGGGGGTTCTATGGCTACACCTTC; CDR3 protein: CSVEDRAGGFYGYTF
V gene: TRBV5-1; D gene: NA; J gene: TRBJ2-1; clone size: NA; CDR3 DNA: TGCGCCAGCACCCTAACTAGCCCATTAACCTACAATGAGCAGTTCTTC; CDR3 protein: CASTLTSPLTYNEQFF
V gene: TRBV7-2; D gene: TRBD1; J gene: TRBJ1-2; clone size: NA; CDR3 DNA: TGTGCCAGCAGCGTCGACAGGGGTCACTATGGCTACACCTTC; CDR3 protein: CASSVDRGHYGYTF
V gene: TRBV4-1; D gene: TRBD2; J gene: TRBJ2-1; clone size: NA; CDR3 DNA: TGCGCCAGCAGCCAAACATGGGGGGAGGGAGGGGTTCGCAATGAGCAGTTCTTC; CDR3 protein: CASSQTWGEGGVRNEQFF
V gene: TRBV12-5; D gene: NA; J gene: TRBJ1-1; clone size: once; CDR3 DNA: TGTGCTAGTGGACAGTCTCGAAACACTGAAGCTTTCTTT; CDR3 protein: CASGQSRNTEAFF
V gene: TRBV7-2; D gene: TRBD1; J gene: TRBJ1-2; clone size: NA; CDR3 DNA: TGTGCCAGCAGCTGGTCCCAGGGGGGCCGTCACTATGGCTACACCTTC; CDR3 protein: CASSWSQGGRHYGYTF
V gene: TRBV27; D gene: TRBD1; J gene: TRBJ1-1; clone size: NA; CDR3 DNA: TGTGCCAGCACGGTAATCGGGGACAGGGGGAACACTGAAGCTTTCTTT; CDR3 protein: CASTVIGDRGNTEAFF